The clone carrying this TCR beta chain was recorded a few times. Its target is not known. Extraction yielded at least 5.5 micrograms of total RNA per sample. Through a sample-barcoded 5' primer and a J-beta primer mix, a second PCR was run for roughly 6 to 11 cycles. Every single cDNA molecule received a tag from a template-switch adaptor with 12 random nucleotides. TCRdb used MiXCR to reprocess the 5' RACE reads, holding one entry per CDR3 protein. The profile covers roughly 900,000 distinct CDR3 sequences, with around 28% appearing a single time and 17% taken by the ten largest. These data come from a study of blood T cells in healthy people across ages. Findings and limits, study-wide: Diversity estimated from one million T cells was considered an underestimate. Donor CMV status, an unknown factor, possibly confounded changes in expanded clonotypes.

This CDR3 has 16 residues. J was trimmed by 3 bases and V by 3 bases; bases with no gene match: 7. CDR1 and CDR2 from the germline V gene are DFQATT and SNEGSKA (reference sequence). The specimen sequenced was blood. The source of this sequence is an elderly woman in good health. The rearrangement links TRBV20-1 to TRBJ2-6; 8 nucleotides line up with TRBD2. The chain's CDR3 is CSARIGGAFGANVLTF. CDR3 coding DNA: TGCAGTGCTAGGATCGGGGGGGCTTTTGGGGCCAACGTCCTGACTTTC.